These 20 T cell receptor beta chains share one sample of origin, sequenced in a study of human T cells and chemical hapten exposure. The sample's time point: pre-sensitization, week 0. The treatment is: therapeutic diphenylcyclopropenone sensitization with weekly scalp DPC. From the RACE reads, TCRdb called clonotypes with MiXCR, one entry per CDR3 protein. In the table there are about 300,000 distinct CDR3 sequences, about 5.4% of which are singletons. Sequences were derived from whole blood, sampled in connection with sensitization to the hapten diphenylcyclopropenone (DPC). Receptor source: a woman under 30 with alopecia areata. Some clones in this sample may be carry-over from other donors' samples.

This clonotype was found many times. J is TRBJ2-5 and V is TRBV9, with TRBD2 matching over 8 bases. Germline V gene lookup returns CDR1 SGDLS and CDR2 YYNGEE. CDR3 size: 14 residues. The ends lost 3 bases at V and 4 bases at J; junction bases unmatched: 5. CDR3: CASSEGLDGETQYF. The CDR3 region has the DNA TGTGCCAGCAGCGAGGGACTAGATGGAGAGACCCAGTACTTC.

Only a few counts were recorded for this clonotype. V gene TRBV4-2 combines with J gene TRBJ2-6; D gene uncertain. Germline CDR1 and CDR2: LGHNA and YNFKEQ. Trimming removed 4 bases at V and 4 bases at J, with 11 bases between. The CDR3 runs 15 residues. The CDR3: CASSRARVGANVLTF. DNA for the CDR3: TGTGCCAGCAGCCGTGCCCGCGTAGGGGCCAACGTCCTGACTTTC.

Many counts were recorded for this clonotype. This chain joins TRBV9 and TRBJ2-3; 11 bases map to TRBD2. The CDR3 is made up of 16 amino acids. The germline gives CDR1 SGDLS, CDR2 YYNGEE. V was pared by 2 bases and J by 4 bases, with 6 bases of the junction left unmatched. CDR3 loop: CASSVSGTSGADTQYF. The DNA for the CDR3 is TGTGCCAGCAGCGTGTCCGGGACTAGCGGCGCAGATACGCAGTATTTT.

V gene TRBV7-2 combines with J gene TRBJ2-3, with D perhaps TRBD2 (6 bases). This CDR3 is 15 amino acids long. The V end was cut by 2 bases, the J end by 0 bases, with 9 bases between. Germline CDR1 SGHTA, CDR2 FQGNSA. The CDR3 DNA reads TGTGCCAGCAGCTTATTCGCGGGGAGCACAGATACGCAGTATTTT. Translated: CASSLFAGSTDTQYF.

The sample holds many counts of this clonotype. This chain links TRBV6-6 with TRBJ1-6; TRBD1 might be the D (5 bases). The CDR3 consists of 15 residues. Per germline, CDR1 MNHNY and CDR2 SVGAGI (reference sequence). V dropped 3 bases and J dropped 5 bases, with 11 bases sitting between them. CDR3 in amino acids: CASSYPGRNNSPLHF. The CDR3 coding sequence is TGTGCCAGCAGTTATCCGGGACGGAATAATTCACCCCTCCACTTT.

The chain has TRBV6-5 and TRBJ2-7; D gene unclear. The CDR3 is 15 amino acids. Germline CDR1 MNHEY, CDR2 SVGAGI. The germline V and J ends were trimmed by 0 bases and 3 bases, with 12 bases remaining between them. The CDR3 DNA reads TGTGCCAGCAGTTACTCGAAATCCGGATTCTACGAGCAGTACTTC. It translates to CASSYSKSGFYEQYF.

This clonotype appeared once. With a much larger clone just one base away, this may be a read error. The CDR3 region is CPSSVRPTLEYEQFF. The CDR3 nucleotides read TGTCCCAGCAGTGTGAGACCTACCCTAGAATATGAGCAGTTCTTC. The chain joins TRBV6-1 to TRBJ2-1; no clear D. CDR1 and CDR2 (germline): MNHNS, SASEGT. The CDR3 length is 15 residues.

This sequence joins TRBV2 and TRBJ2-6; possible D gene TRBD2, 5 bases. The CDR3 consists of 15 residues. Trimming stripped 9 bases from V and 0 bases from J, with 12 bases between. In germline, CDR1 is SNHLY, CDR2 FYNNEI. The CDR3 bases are TGTGCCAGATCGGGGAGACGCTCTGGGGCCAACGTCCTGACTTTC. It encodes CARSGRRSGANVLTF. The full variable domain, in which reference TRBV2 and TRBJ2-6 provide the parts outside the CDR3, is EPEVTQTPSHQVTQMGQEVILRCVPISNHLYFYWYRQILGQKVEFLVSFYNNEISEKSEIFDDQFSVERPDGSNFTLKIRSTKLEDSAMYFCARSGRRSGANVLTFGAGSRLTVL.

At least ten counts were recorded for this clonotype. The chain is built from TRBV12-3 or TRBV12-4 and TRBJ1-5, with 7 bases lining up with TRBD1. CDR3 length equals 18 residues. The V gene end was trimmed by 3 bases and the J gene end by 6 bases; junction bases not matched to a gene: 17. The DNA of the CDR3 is TGTGCCAGCAGTTTTAGGAGGGGGCGCTTCGGAAGGATTCAGCCCCAGCATTTT. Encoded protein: CASSFRRGRFGRIQPQHF.

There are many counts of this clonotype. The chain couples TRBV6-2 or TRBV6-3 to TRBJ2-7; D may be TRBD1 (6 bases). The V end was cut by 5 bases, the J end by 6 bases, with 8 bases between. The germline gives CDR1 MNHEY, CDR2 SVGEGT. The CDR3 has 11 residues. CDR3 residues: CASSPGVEQYF. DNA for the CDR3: TGTGCCAGCAGTCCAGGGGTCGAGCAGTACTTC.

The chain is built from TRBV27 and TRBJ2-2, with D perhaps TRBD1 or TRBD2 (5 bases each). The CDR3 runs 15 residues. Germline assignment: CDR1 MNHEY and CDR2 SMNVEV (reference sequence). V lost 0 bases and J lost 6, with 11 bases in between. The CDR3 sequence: CASSLSTMGAGELFF. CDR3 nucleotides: TGTGCCAGCAGTTTATCGACAATGGGGGCCGGGGAGCTGTTTTTT.

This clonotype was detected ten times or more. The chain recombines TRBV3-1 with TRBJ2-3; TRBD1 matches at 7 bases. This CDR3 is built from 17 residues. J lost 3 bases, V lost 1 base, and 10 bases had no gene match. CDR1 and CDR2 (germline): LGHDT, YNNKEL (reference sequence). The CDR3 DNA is TGTGCCAGCAGCCAAGTTTATGAGGGGGCAAAAACAGATACGCAGTATTTT. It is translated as CASSQVYEGAKTDTQYF.

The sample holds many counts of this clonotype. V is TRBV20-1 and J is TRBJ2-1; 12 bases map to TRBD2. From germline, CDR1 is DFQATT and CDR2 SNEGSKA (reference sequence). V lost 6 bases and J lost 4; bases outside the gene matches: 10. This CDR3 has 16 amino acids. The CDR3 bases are TGCAGTGCCGAGCCAGAGGGGACTAGCGGGTACAATGAGCAGTTCTTC. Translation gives CSAEPEGTSGYNEQFF.

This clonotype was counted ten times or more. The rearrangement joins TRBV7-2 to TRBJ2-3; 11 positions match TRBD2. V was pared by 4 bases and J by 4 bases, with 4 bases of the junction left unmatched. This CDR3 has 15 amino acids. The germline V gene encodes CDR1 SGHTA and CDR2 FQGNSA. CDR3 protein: CASSSSGGRPDTQYF. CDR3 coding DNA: TGTGCCAGCAGCTCTAGCGGGGGGAGGCCAGATACGCAGTATTTT.

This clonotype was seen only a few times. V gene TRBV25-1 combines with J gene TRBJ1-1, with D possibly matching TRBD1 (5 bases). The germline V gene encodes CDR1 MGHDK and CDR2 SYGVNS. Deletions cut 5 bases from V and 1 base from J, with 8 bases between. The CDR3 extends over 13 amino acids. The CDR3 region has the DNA TGTGCCAGCAGTTGGGACGCGAACACTGAAGCTTTCTTT. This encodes CASSWDANTEAFF. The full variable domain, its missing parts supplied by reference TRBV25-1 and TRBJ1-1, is EADIYQTPRYLVIGTGKKITLECSQTMGHDKMYWYQQDPGMELHLIHYSYGVNSTEKGDLSSESTVSRIRTEHFPLTLESARPSHTSQYLCASSWDANTEAFFGQGTRLTVV.

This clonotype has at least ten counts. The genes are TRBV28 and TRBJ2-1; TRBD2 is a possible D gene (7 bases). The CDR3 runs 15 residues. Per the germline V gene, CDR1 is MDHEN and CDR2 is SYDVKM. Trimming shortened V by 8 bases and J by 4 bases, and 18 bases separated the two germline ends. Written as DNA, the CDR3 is TGTGCCAGCCCTCCGGGGGGCGCCCCGTACAATGAGCAGTTCTTC. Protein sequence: CASPPGGAPYNEQFF.

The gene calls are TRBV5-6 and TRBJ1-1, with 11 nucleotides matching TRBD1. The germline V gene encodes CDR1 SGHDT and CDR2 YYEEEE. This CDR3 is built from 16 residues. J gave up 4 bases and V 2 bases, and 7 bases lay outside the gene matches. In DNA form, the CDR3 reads TGTGCCAGCAGCTTTGGGACAGGGGGTTCGGGCACTGAAGCTTTCTTT. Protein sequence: CASSFGTGGSGTEAFF.

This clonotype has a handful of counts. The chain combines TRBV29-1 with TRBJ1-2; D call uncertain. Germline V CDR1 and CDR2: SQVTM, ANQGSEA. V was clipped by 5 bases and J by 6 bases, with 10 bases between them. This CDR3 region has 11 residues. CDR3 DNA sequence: TGCAGCGTTACCCATGAGGATGGCTACACCTTC. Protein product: CSVTHEDGYTF.

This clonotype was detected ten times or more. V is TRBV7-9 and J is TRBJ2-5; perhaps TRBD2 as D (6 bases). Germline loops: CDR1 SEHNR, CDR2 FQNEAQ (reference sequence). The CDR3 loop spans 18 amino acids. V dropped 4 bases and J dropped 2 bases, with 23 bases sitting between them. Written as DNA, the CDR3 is TGTGCCAGCAGCTCCGTTGGGTCGGGACTGATGCCTCAAGAGACCCAGTACTTC. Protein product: CASSSVGSGLMPQETQYF.

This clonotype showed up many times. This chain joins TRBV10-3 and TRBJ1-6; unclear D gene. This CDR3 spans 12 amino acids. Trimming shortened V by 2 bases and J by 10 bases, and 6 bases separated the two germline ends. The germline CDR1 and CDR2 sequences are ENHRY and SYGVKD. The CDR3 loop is CAISEGPSPLHF. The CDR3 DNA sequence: TGTGCCATCAGTGAGGGGCCATCACCCCTCCACTTT.